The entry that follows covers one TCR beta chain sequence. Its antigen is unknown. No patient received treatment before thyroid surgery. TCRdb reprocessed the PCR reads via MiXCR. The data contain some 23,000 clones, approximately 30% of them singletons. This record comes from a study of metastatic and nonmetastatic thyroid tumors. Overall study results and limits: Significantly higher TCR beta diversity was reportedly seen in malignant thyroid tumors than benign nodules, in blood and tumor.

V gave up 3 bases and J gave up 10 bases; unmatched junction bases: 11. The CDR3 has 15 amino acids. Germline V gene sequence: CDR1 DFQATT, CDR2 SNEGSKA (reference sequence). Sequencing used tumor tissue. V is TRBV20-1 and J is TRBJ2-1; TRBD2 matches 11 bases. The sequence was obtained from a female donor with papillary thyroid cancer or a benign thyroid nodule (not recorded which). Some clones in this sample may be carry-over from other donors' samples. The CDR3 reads CSASAGLAGAREQFF. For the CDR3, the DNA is TGCAGTGCTAGCGCTGGACTAGCGGGTGCCAGGGAGCAGTTCTTC.